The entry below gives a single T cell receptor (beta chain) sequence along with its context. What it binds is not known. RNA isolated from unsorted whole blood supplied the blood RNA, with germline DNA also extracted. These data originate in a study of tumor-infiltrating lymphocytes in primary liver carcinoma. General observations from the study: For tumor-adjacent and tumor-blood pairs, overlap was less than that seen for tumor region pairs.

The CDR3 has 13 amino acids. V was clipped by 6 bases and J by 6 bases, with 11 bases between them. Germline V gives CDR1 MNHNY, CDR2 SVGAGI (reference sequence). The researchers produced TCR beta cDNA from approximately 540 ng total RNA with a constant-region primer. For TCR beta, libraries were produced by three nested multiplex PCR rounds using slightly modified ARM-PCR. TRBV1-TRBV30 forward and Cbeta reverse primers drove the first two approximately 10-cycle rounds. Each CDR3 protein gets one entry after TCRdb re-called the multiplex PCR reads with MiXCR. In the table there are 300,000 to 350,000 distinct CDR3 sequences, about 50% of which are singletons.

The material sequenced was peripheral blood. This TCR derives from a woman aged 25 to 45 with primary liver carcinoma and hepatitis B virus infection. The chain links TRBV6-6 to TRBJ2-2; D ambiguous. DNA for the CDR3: TGTGCCAGCAGGATTGATTCGTCCGGGGAGCTGTTTTTT. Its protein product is CASRIDSSGELFF.